These 3 T cell receptor beta chains came from one sample sequenced in a study of blood T cell repertoires in COVID-19. This table comes from immunoSEQ multiplex PCR, and its TCRdb copy is limited to in-frame clones, with some not included. The table has hundreds of thousands of clones, more than 70% seen once. Sequenced input: peripheral blood. The receptors were sampled from a woman aged 55-70 years with COVID-19, enrolled during active disease.

In its sample, this clone was seen once. The V call is TRBV28, the J call TRBJ2-7, with 12 bases fitting TRBD2. The CDR3 consists of 15 residues. J lost 4 bases, V lost 6 bases, and 7 bases had no gene match. Germline V gives CDR1 MDHEN, CDR2 SYDVKM. CDR3 sequence reads: CASSSSSGGDYEQYF. CDR3 nucleotide sequence: TGTGCCAGCAGCTCCTCTAGCGGGGGGGATTACGAGCAGTACTTC.

The chain couples TRBV3-1 (or the pseudogene TRBV3-2) to TRBJ2-2; 8 positions match TRBD2. CDR1 and CDR2 from the germline V gene are LGHDT and YNNKEL (reference sequence). J was trimmed by 8 bases and V by 7 bases; bases with no gene match: 12. The CDR3 is 15 residues long. For the CDR3, the DNA is TGTGCCAGCACCTCCCGATTGCGGGGGGCTGGGGAGCTGTTTTTT. This gives the protein CASTSRLRGAGELFF.

The chain joins TRBV6-5 to TRBJ1-1; D is perhaps TRBD1 (6 bases). V lost 7 bases and J 0 bases, leaving 12 bases between the germline ends. This CDR3 is 14 amino acids long. Looked up from germline, CDR1 is MNHEY and CDR2 is SVGAGI. CDR3 DNA sequence: TGTGCCAGCAAGACGACAGGCCTGAACACTGAAGCTTTCTTT. Encoded protein: CASKTTGLNTEAFF.